This T cell receptor beta chain was retrieved from a study of blood T cell repertoires in COVID-19. Clones were read by immunoSEQ multiplex PCR, and TCRdb kept only the in-frame ones, dropping some. The sample gives some 350,000 clones, around 89% of which show up once; about 1% is in the top ten. Participants spanned ages about 18 to 95 years and resided in 20 to 30 US areas. Among Cohort 3 donors, those recovered had two negative PCRs, clearance, or symptom resolution. Germline CDR1 MNHEY, CDR2 SVGAGI. Trimming removed 6 bases from V and 6 bases from J; junction bases left unmatched: 4. This CDR3 has 15 amino acids.

The receptor's source is a man aged 18 to 30 who had recovered from COVID-19. The J gene is TRBJ1-6, the V gene TRBV6-5, with TRBD1 matching over 11 bases. Sequencing input: PBMCs or T cells enriched from blood (not recorded which). The CDR3 DNA is TGTGCCAGCAGATGGACAGGGGGCCTTAATTCACCCCTCCACTTT. Translated: CASRWTGGLNSPLHF.